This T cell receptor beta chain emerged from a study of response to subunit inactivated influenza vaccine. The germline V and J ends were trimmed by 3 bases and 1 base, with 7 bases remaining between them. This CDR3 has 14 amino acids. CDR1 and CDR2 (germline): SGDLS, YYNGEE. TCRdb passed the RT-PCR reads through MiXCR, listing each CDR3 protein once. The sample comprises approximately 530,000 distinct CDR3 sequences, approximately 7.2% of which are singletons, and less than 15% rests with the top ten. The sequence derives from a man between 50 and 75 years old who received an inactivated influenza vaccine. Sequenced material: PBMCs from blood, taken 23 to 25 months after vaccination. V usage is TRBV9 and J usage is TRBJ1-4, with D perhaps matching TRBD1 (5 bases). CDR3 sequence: CASSGRETNEKLFF. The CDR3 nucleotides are TGTGCCAGCAGCGGCAGGGAAACTAATGAAAAACTGTTTTTT.